One and the same sample provided the 10 T cell receptor beta chains below, sequenced in a study of graft-versus-host responses after intestinal transplantation. TCRdb keeps only in-frame clones here, not all; method: immunoSEQ multiplex PCR. The sample shows around 100,000 clones, 80% to 95% of them seen only once. Antigen specificity for these receptors is unknown. The starting material was unstimulated CD8+ T cells sorted from spleen or lymph node cells, obtained before intestinal transplant. All receptors come from a human donor who received an intestinal transplant.

This clone was detected a few times. This chain connects TRBV7-9 to TRBJ1-2; no firm D call. This CDR3 contains 14 residues. Germline V gene sequence: CDR1 SEHNR, CDR2 FQNEAQ (reference sequence). V lost 7 bases to trimming and J lost 6 bases, with 18 bases between them. The CDR3 nucleotides read TGTGCCAGCATCTCTGCGGCGGGTTGGGATGGCTACACCTTC. It codes for CASISAAGWDGYTF.

The chain carries TRBV5-4 and TRBJ1-2; possible D gene TRBD1, 5 bases. The CDR3 is made up of 15 amino acids. Germline lookup yields CDR1 SGHNT and CDR2 YYREEE (reference sequence). V lost 3 bases, J lost 4 bases, and 16 bases lay in between. CDR3 in DNA: TGTGCCAGCAGCTCTATAAAAGACAGTATCTATGGCTACACCTTC. Its translation: CASSSIKDSIYGYTF. Filled out from reference TRBV5-4 and TRBJ1-2, the complete variable domain reads ETGVTQSPTHLIKTRGQQVTLRCSSQSGHNTVSWYQQALGQGPQFIFQYYREEENGRGNFPPRFSGLQFPNYSSELNVNALELDDSALYLCASSSIKDSIYGYTFGSGTRLTVV.

The chain couples TRBV19 to TRBJ1-1; D ambiguous. CDR3 length: 14 amino acids. The germline CDR1 and CDR2 sequences are LNHDA and SQIVND (reference sequence). Trimming took 3 bases from V and 1 from J, leaving 9 bases between them. The CDR3 loop reads CASSISWPNTEAFF. DNA of the CDR3: TGTGCCAGTAGTATCTCGTGGCCGAACACTGAAGCTTTCTTT.

The genes are TRBV11-2 and TRBJ1-6, with D possibly TRBD1 on 5 matching bases. The germline V gene has CDR1 SGHAT and CDR2 FQNNGV. This CDR3 comprises 17 residues. The germline V and J ends were trimmed by 0 bases and 7 bases, with 16 bases remaining between them. CDR3 sequence reads: CASSLDISLGGNSPLHF. The CDR3 bases are TGTGCCAGCAGCTTAGATATATCCCTCGGGGGGAATTCACCCCTCCACTTT.

The genes are TRBV27 and TRBJ1-1, with D unclear. The V and J ends lost 3 bases and 2 bases respectively, with 13 bases between them. The CDR3 extends over 15 amino acids. CDR1 and CDR2 (germline): MNHEY, SMNVEV (reference sequence). CDR3 coding DNA: TGTGCCAGCAGTTTGGGCGGAGCGGCCAACACTGAAGCTTTCTTT. Residues: CASSLGGAANTEAFF.

This chain connects TRBV5-6 to TRBJ2-5; D is uncertain. CDR1 SGHDT and CDR2 YYEEEE come from the germline V gene. The V and J ends lost 2 bases and 2 bases respectively, with 16 bases between them. The CDR3 contains 16 residues. CDR3 in amino acids: CASSLWEYESQETQYF. CDR3 nucleotide sequence: TGTGCCAGCAGCTTATGGGAATACGAATCACAAGAGACCCAGTACTTC.

The gene calls are TRBV28 and TRBJ1-5, with no clear D. CDR3 length: 16 amino acids. V was clipped by 5 bases and J by 0 bases, with 14 bases between them. CDR1 is MDHEN, CDR2 SYDVKM, per germline. The CDR3 DNA sequence: TGTGCCAGCAGTCTTGCCCCTTCCTATAGCAATCAGCCCCAGCATTTT. Protein sequence: CASSLAPSYSNQPQHF.

The chain employs TRBV5-6 and TRBJ1-2; no firm D call. The V end was cut by 2 bases, the J end by 5 bases, with 4 bases between. The germline V gene encodes CDR1 SGHDT and CDR2 YYEEEE. This CDR3 contains 11 residues. The CDR3, as DNA: TGTGCCAGCAGCTTACATTATGGCTACACCTTC. It yields the protein CASSLHYGYTF.

This clone was seen just once. V usage is TRBV15 and J usage is TRBJ1-5, with a weak D call TRBD1 (5 bases). Germline V gene sequence: CDR1 LNHNV, CDR2 YYDKDF (reference sequence). V dropped 3 bases and J dropped 9 bases, with 15 bases sitting between them. The CDR3 has 14 residues. This CDR3 reads CATSRGPGTRPQHF. CDR3 nucleotide sequence: TGTGCCACCAGCAGGGGACCGGGGACCCGGCCCCAGCATTTT.

The chain uses TRBV30 and TRBJ1-2; TRBD1 matches at 8 bases. The CDR3 runs to 13 residues. With 6 bases clipped from V and 1 base from J, the junction kept 4 bases outside the gene matches. Germline CDR1 is GTSNPN and CDR2 is SVGIG (reference sequence). This chain's CDR3 is CACHRGSNYGYTF. In nucleotides, the CDR3 is TGTGCCTGCCACAGGGGGAGTAACTATGGCTACACCTTC.